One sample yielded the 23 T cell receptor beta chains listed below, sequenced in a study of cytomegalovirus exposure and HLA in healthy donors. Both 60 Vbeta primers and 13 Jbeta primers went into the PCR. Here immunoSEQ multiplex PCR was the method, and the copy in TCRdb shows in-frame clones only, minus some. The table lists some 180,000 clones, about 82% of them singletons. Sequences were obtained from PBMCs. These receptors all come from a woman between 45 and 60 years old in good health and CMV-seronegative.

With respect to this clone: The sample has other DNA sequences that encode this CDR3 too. CDR3 bases: TGTGCCAGCAGTGAAGCGACAGGGGAAAGCGGCTACGGCTACACCTTC. Translation: CASSEATGESGYGYTF. The chain joins TRBV6-1 to TRBJ1-2; 8 positions agree with TRBD1. V gave up 0 bases and J gave up 8 bases; unmatched junction bases: 11. Germline CDR1 and CDR2: MNHNS and SASEGT. The CDR3 is 16 amino acids.

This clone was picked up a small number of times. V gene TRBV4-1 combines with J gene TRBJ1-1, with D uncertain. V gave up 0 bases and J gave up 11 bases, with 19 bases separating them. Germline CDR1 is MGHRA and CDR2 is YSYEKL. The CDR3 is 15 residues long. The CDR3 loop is CASSQDIRSPLRAFF. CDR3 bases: TGCGCCAGCAGCCAAGATATCCGGAGCCCCCTGCGGGCTTTCTTT.

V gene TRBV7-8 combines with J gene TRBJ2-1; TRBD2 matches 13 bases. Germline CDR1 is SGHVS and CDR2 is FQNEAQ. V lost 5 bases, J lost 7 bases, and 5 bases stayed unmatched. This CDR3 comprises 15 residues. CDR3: CASSPGLAGVNEQFF. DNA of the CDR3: TGTGCCAGCAGCCCCGGACTAGCGGGAGTGAATGAGCAGTTCTTC. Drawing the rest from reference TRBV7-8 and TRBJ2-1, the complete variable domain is GAGVSQSPRYKVAKRGQDVALRCDPISGHVSLFWYQQALGQGPEFLTYFQNEAQLDKSGLPSDRFFAERPEGSVSTLKIQRTQQEDSAVYLCASSPGLAGVNEQFFGPGTRLTVL.

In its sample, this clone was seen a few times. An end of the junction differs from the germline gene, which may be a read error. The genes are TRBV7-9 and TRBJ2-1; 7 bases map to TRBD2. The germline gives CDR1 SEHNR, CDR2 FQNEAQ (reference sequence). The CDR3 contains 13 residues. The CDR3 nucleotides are TGTTCCAGCAGGCCTACTAGCGTCGATGAGCAGTTCTTC. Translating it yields CSSRPTSVDEQFF.

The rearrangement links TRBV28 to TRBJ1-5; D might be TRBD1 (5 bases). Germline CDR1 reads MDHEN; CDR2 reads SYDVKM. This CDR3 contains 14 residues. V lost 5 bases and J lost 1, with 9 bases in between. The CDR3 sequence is CASSNGGSNQPQHF. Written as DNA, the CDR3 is TGTGCCAGCAGTAATGGGGGGAGCAATCAGCCCCAGCATTTT.

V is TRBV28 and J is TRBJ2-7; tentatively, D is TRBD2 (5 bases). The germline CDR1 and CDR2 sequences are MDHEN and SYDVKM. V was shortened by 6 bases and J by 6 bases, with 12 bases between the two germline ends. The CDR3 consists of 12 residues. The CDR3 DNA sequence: TGTGCCAGCAGCCCTCCGGGGTTCGAGCAGTACTTC. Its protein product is CASSPPGFEQYF.

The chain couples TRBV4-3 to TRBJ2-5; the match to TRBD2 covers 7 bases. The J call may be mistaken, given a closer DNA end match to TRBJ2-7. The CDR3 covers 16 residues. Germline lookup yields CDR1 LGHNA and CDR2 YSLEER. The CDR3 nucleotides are TGCGCCAGCAGCCATCCCGCGAGGAGCGGGGCCTACGAGCAGTACTTC. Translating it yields CASSHPARSGAYEQYF.

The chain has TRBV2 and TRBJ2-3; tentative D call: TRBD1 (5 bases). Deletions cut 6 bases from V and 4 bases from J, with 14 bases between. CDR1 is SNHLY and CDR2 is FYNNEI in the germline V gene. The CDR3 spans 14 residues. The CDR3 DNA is TGTGCCAGCAGGAGGCAGGGTTTTCCAGATACGCAGTATTTT. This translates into CASRRQGFPDTQYF. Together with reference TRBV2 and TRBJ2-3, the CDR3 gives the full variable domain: EPEVTQTPSHQVTQMGQEVILRCVPISNHLYFYWYRQILGQKVEFLVSFYNNEISEKSEIFDDQFSVERPDGSNFTLKIRSTKLEDSAMYFCASRRQGFPDTQYFGPGTRLTVL.

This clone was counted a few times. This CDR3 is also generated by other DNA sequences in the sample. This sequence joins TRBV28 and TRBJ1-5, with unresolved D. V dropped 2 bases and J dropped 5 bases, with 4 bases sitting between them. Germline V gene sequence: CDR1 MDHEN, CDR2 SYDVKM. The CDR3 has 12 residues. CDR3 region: CASSLLYQPQHF. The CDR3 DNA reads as TGTGCCAGCAGTTTACTGTATCAGCCCCAGCATTTT.

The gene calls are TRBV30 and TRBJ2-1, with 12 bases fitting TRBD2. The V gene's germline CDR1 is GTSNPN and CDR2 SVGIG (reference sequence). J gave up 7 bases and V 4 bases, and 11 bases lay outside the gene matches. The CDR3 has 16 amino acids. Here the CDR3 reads CAWTRDLAGGSNEQFF. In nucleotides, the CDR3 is TGTGCCTGGACCCGGGACCTAGCGGGAGGGTCAAATGAGCAGTTCTTC.

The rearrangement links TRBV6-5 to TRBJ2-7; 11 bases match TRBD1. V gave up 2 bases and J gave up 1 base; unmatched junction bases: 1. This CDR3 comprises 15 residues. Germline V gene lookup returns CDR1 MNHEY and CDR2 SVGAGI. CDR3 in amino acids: CASSYRDRGSYEQYF. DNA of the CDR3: TGTGCCAGCAGTTACCGGGACAGGGGGTCCTACGAGCAGTACTTC.

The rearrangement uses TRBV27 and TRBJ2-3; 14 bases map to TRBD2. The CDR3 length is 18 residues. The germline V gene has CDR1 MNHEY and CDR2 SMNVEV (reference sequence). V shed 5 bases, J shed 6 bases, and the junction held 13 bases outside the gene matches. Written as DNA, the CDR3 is TGTGCCAGCAGTCTTACGCCCGGGACTAGCGGGAGCTTGGATACGCAGTATTTT. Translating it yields CASSLTPGTSGSLDTQYF.

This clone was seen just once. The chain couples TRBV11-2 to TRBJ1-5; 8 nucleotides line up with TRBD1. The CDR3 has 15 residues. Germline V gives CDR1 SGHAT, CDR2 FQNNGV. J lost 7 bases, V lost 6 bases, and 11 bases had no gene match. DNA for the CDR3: TGTGCCAGCAGTCAAACCGGACAGGGTCCCCAGCCCCAGCATTTT. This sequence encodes CASSQTGQGPQPQHF.

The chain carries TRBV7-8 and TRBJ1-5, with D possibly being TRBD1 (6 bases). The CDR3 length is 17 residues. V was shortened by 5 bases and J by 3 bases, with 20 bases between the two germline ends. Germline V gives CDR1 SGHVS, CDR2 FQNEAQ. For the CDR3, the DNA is TGTGCCAGCAGCGCAGAAACCCACGACAGGAACAATCAGCCCCAGCATTTT. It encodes CASSAETHDRNNQPQHF.

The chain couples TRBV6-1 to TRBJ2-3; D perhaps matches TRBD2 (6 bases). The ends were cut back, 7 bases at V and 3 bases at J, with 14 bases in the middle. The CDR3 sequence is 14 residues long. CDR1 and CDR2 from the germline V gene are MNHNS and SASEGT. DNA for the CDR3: TGTGCCAGCAAGGCCCGGAGCGGGACAGATACGCAGTATTTT. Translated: CASKARSGTDTQYF.

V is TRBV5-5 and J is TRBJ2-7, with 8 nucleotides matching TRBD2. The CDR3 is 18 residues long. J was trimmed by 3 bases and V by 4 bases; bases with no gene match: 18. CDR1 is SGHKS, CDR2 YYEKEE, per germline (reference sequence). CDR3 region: CASSPGTLTSGSFYEQYF. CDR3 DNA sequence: TGTGCCAGCAGCCCCGGGACTTTAACTAGCGGATCTTTCTACGAGCAGTACTTC.

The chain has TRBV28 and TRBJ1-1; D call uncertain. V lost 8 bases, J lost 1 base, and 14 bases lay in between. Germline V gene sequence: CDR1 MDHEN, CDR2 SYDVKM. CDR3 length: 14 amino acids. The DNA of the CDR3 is TGTGCCAGCGCTGATGTGCCGGGGAACACTGAAGCTTTCTTT. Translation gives CASADVPGNTEAFF. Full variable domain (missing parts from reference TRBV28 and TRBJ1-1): DVKVTQSSRYLVKRTGEKVFLECVQDMDHENMFWYRQDPGLGLRLIYFSYDVKMKEKGDIPEGYSVSREKKERFSLILESASTNQTSMYLCASADVPGNTEAFFGQGTRLTVV.

The CDR3 region is CASSQEGGGGGYQPQHF. The CDR3 DNA reads as TGCGCCAGCAGCCAAGAAGGGGGGGGCGGGGGGTATCAGCCCCAGCATTTT. The rearrangement uses TRBV4-3 and TRBJ1-5; maybe TRBD1 (6 bases). Germline V CDR1 and CDR2: LGHNA, YSLEER. This CDR3 has 17 amino acids. Trimming shortened V by 0 bases and J by 5 bases, and 17 bases separated the two germline ends.

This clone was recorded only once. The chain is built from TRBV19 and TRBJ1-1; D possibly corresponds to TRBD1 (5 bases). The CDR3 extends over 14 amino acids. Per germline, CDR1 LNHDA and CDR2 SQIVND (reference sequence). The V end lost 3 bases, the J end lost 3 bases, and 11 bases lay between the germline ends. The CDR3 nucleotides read TGTGCCAGTAGTATTAGGGGCAGCTACACTGAAGCTTTCTTT. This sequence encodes CASSIRGSYTEAFF.

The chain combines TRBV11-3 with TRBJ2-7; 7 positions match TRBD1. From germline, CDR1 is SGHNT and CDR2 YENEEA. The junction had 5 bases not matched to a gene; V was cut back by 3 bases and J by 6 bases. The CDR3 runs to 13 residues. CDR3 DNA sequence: TGTGCCAGCAGCTTCCTACAGGGGAGCGAGCAGTACTTC. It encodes CASSFLQGSEQYF.

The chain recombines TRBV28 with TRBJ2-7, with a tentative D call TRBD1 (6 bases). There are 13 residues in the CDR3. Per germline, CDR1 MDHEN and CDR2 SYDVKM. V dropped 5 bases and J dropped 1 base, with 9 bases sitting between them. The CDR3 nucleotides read TGTGCCAGCAGTCTCGGACAGTCCTACGAGCAGTACTTC. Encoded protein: CASSLGQSYEQYF.

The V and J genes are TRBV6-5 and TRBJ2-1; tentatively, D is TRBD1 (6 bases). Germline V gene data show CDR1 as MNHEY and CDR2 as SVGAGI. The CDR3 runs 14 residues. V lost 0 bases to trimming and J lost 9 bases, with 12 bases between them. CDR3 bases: TGTGCCAGCAGTTACTCGAGACAGGCGGGTGAGCAGTTCTTC. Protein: CASSYSRQAGEQFF.

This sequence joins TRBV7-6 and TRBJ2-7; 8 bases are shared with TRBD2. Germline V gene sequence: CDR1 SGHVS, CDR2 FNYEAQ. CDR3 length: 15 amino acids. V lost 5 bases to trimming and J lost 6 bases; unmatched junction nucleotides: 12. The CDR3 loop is CASSPKTGGPAEQYF. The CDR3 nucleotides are TGTGCCAGCAGCCCTAAGACGGGAGGGCCGGCCGAGCAGTACTTC.